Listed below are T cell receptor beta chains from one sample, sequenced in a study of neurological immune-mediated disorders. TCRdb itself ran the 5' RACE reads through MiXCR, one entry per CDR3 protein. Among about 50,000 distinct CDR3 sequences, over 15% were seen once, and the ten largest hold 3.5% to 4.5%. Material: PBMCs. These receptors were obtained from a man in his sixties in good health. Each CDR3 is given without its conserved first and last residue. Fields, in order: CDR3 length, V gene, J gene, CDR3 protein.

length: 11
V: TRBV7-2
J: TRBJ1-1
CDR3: ASSLIEFTEAF

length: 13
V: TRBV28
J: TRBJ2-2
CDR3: ASSLGGGVTGELF

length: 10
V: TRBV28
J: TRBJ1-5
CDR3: ASRSSNQPQH

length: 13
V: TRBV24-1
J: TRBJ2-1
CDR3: AIESTSGSTDEQF

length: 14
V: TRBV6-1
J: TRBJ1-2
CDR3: ASSRTGGAGNYGYT

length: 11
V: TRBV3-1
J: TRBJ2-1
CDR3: ASSRDLNNEQF

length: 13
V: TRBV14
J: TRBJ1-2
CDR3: ASSPLDRGSYGYT

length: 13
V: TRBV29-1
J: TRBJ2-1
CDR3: SVDKGGQGYNEQF

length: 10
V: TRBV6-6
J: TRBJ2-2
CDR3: ASKGGSGELF

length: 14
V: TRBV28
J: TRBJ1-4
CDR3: ASSSLPGTANEKLF

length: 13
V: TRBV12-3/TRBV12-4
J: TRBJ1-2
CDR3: ASSWGPGGSGGYT

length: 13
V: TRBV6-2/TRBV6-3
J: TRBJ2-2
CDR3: ASTQWTANTGELF

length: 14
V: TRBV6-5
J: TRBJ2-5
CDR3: ASSYSGLAGGETQY

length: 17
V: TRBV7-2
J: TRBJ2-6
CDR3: ASSSPRGSRVSGANVLT

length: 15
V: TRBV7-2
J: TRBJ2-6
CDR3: ASSLFRTRSGANVLT

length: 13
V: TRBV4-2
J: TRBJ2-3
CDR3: ASSQVGGAPDTQY

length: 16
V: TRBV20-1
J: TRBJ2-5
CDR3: SAPSTSGRASIGETQY

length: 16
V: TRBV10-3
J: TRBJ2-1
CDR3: AISESLASGTFENEQF

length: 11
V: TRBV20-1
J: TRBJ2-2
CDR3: SARDKGTGELF

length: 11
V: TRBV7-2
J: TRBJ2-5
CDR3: ASSIGKGETQY

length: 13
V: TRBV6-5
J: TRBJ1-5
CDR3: ASSWRRQAGQPQH

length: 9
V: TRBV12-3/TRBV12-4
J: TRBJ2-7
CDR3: ASSFGTGQY

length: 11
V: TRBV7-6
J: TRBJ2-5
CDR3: ASSLAGGETQY

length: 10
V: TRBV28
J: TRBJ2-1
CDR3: ASWGQGKGQF

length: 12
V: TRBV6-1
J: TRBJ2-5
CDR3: ASSASGQFVTQY

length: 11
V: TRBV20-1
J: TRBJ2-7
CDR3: SAENRGTYEQY

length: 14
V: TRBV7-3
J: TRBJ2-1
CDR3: ASSSSASGRINEQF

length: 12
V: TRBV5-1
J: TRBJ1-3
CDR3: ASSAGGSGNTIY

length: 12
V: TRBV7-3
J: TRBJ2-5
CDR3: ASSPVGGWETQY

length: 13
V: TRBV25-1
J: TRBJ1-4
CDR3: ASSEWAGANEKLF

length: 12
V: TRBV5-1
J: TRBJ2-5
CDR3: ASSLEDREETQY

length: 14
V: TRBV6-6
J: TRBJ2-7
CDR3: ASSGPLAGGPYEQY

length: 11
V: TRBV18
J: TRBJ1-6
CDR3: ASSPGAPPPLH

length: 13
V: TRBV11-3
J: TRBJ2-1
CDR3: ASSLNGGSYNEQF

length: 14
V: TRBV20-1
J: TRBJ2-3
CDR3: SARKPAGGGEDTQY

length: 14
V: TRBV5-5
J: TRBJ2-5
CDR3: ASSQGTSGGAPAQY

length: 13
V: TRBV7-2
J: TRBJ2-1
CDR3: ASSLAGGGGNEQF

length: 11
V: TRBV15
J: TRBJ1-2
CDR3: ATSREGTRGYT

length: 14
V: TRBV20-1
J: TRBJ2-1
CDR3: SARSPSGRSYNEQF

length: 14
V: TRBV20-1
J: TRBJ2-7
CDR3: SAAPGTSGTFYEQY

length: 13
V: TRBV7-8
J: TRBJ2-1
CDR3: ASSEAGTVYNEQF

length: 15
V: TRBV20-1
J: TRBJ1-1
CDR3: SASTSEPSSTNTEAF

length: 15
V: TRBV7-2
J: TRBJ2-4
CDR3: ASSPRSGRDKRNIQY

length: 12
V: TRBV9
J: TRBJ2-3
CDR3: ASSPQGGGDTQY

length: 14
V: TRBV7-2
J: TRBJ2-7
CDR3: ASSPSLGAGLNEQY